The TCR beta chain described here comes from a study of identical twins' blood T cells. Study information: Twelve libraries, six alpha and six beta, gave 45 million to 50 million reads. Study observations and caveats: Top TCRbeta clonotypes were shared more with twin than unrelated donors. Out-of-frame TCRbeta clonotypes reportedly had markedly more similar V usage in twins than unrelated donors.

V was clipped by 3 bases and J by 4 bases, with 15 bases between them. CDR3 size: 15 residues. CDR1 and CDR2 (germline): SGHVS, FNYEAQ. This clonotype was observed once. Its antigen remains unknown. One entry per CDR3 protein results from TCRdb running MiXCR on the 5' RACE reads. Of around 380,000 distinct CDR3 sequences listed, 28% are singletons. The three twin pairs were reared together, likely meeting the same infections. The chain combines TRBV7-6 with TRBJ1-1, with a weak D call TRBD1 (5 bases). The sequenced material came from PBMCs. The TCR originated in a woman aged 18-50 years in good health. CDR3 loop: CASSFGGRDGTEAFF. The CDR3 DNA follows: TGTGCCAGCAGCTTCGGGGGGAGGGATGGCACTGAAGCTTTCTTT.